This TCR beta chain was profiled in a study of shared clonotypes between healthy human individuals. Repertoires were generated with immunoSEQ multiplex PCR, while TCRdb's copy carries only in-frame clones and drops some. This sample yields about 470,000 clones, of which around 79% are seen a single time; 13% belongs to the top ten. CDR1 and CDR2 (germline): MDHEN, SYDVKM. The CDR3 has 15 residues. The trim removed 6 bases at V and 3 bases at J, leaving 6 bases unmatched. This clonotype originated in a woman between 40 and 50 years old in good health. Some clones in this sample may be carry-over from other donors' samples. The source material was PBMCs. V usage is TRBV28 and J usage is TRBJ2-1; 9 nucleotides align to TRBD2. Here the CDR3 DNA reads TGTGCCAGCAGCCCGAGCGGGAGGTTCTACAATGAGCAGTTCTTC. Its translation: CASSPSGRFYNEQFF. The full variable domain, its missing parts supplied by reference TRBV28 and TRBJ2-1, is DVKVTQSSRYLVKRTGEKVFLECVQDMDHENMFWYRQDPGLGLRLIYFSYDVKMKEKGDIPEGYSVSREKKERFSLILESASTNQTSMYLCASSPSGRFYNEQFFGPGTRLTVL.